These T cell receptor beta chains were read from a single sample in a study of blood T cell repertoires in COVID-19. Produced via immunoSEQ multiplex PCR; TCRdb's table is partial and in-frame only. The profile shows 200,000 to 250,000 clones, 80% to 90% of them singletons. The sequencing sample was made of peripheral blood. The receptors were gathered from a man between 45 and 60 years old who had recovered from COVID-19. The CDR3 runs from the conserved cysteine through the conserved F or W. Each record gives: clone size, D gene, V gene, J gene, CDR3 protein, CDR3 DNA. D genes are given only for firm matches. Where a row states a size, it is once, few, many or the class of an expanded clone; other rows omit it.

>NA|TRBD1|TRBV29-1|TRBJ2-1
CSVEDRGLYNEQFF
TGCAGCGTTGAAGACAGGGGGCTATACAATGAGCAGTTCTTC
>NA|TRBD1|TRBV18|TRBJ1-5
CASSASGQGQPQHF
TGTGCCAGCTCAGCGTCGGGACAGGGTCAGCCCCAGCATTTT
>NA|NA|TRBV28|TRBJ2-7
CASSLMPVISYEQYF
TGTGCCAGCAGTTTAATGCCGGTAATCTCCTACGAGCAGTACTTC
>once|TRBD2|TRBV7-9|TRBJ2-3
CASSFGLAGSTDTQYF
TGTGCCAGCAGCTTCGGACTAGCGGGGAGCACAGATACGCAGTATTTT
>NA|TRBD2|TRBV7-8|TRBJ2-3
CASSPGLAQSTDTQYF
TGTGCCAGCAGCCCAGGACTAGCGCAAAGCACAGATACGCAGTATTTT
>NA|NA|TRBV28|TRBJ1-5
CASSLLRVQPQHF
TGTGCCAGCAGTTTATTGAGGGTTCAGCCCCAGCATTTT
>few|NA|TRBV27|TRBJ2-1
CASNNGGLGSNEQFF
TGTGCCAGCAATAACGGGGGTTTAGGGTCCAATGAGCAGTTCTTC
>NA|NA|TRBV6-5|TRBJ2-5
CASSSLRGETQYF
TGTGCCAGCAGTTCCCTAAGGGGGGAGACCCAGTACTTC
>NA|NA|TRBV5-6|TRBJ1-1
CASSLGGRAEAFF
TGTGCCAGCAGCTTGGGGGGGAGGGCTGAAGCTTTCTTT
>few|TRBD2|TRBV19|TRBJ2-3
CASSPRLAGGPFTDTQYF
TGTGCCAGTAGTCCGAGACTAGCGGGAGGGCCTTTTACAGATACGCAGTATTTT
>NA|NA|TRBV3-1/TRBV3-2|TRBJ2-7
CASSQLVGQPYEQYF
TGTGCCAGCAGCCAACTCGTCGGACAGCCCTACGAGCAGTACTTC
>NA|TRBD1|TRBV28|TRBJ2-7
CASSFGDRASYEQYF
TGTGCCAGCAGTTTTGGGGACAGGGCATCCTACGAGCAGTACTTC
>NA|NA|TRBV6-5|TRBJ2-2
CASTSTNTGELFF
TGTGCCAGCACGTCTACGAACACCGGGGAGCTGTTTTTT